These 6 T cell receptor beta chains were sequenced from one sample in a study of cytomegalovirus exposure and HLA in healthy donors. Vbeta (60) and Jbeta (13) primers were used in the PCR. Repertoires were generated with immunoSEQ multiplex PCR, while TCRdb's copy carries only in-frame clones and drops some. In the table there are about 120,000 clones, 75% to 85% of which are singletons. Sequencing used PBMCs. These receptor sequences come from a man between 18 and 29 years old in good health and CMV-seronegative.

This sequence joins TRBV6-1 and TRBJ2-7, with 11 nucleotides matching TRBD1. CDR3 length: 13 amino acids. V gave up 5 bases and J gave up 5 bases; unmatched junction bases: 2. Germline-derived CDR1 and CDR2 are MNHNS and SASEGT. The CDR3 loop reads CASSWDRGDEQYF. CDR3 nucleotide sequence: TGTGCCAGCAGTTGGGACAGGGGGGACGAGCAGTACTTC.

The rearrangement uses TRBV6-5 and TRBJ1-2, with D possibly matching TRBD1 (6 bases). The V and J ends lost 4 bases and 4 bases respectively, with 10 bases between them. The CDR3 has 13 amino acids. Germline loops: CDR1 MNHEY, CDR2 SVGAGI. The chain's CDR3 is CASSWTATYGYTF. CDR3 bases: TGTGCCAGCAGTTGGACAGCAACCTATGGCTACACCTTC.

The chain carries TRBV28 and TRBJ2-7; TRBD2 agrees at 7 bases. The V and J ends lost 8 bases and 2 bases, in that order; junction bases with no gene match: 15. This CDR3 region has 16 residues. Germline V gene lookup returns CDR1 MDHEN and CDR2 SYDVKM. The CDR3 spells CASATDGGTDPYEQYF. In DNA, the CDR3 is TGTGCCAGCGCAACAGACGGGGGGACCGACCCCTACGAGCAGTACTTC.

As regards this clone: Mismatch with germline at one junction end may stem from a read error. The chain combines TRBV19 with TRBJ2-4, with 8 bases aligning to TRBD2. The CDR3 loop spans 15 amino acids. Germline loops: CDR1 LNHDA, CDR2 SQIVND (reference sequence). The CDR3 protein is CASSELAGTKDIQYF. The CDR3 region has the DNA TGTGCCAGTAGCGAATTAGCGGGAACCAAAGACATTCAGTACTTC. Filled out from reference TRBV19 and TRBJ2-4, the complete variable domain reads DGGITQSPKYLFRKEGQNVTLSCEQNLNHDAMYWYRQDPGQGLRLIYYSQIVNDFQKGDIAEGYSVSREKKESFPLTVTSAQKNPTAFYLCASSELAGTKDIQYFGAGTRLSVL.

The chain links TRBV21-1 to TRBJ2-7; the D call in the table, TRBD2, was not verified against the DNA. TRBV21-1 is termed a pseudogene. This CDR3 is 16 amino acids long. Here the CDR3 reads CASSEGLAESSYEQYV. In nucleotides, the CDR3 is TGTGCCAGCAGCGAGGGACTAGCGGAGAGCTCCTACGAGCAGTACGTC.

The chain combines TRBV15 with TRBJ1-1, with no clear D. The V end lost 1 base, the J end lost 5 bases, and 11 bases lay between the germline ends. CDR3 length equals 14 residues. Germline CDR1 LNHNV, CDR2 YYDKDF (reference sequence). The CDR3 spells CATSRGWGGTEAFF. The CDR3 DNA is TGTGCCACCAGCAGAGGGTGGGGAGGAACTGAAGCTTTCTTT.